The sequence of this T cell receptor (beta chain) was determined in a study of vaccination effects on CD4 cells after COVID-19. In the case of this clone: Its matching antigen is unknown.

Clones were read by immunoSEQ multiplex PCR, and TCRdb kept only the in-frame ones, dropping some. The repertoire holds 71,000 or so clones, with around 76% as singletons. Antigen-specific CD4+ T cells expanded by the ViraFEST assay with viral peptide pools were then sequenced. Scientists isolated CD4+ T cells after a roughly 9-day culture period ended. Vaccinated recipients, who were negative for nucleocapsid antibodies, had no history of SARS-CoV-2 infection. Culturing of 1.5 million to 2.5 million PBMC per well took place with around 9.6 IU/ml IL-2 and about 9.3 ug/ml peptides. Germline V gene lookup returns CDR1 KGHDR and CDR2 SFDVKD. V was trimmed by 1 base and J by 7 bases, leaving 3 bases between them. The CDR3 has 12 amino acids.

Sequenced here: CD4+ T cells from PBMCs cultured with HCoV-OC43 spike peptides, sampled before COVID-19 vaccination. The subset: HCoV-OC43 spike overlapping peptide pool stimulation. The V call is TRBV24-1, the J call TRBJ2-2; no definite D call. This TCR derives from a human donor who received a COVID-19 vaccine. Here the CDR3 reads CATSDFGGELFF. The CDR3 coding sequence is TGTGCCACCAGTGATTTTGGCGGGGAGCTGTTTTTT.